These 5 T cell receptor beta chains were all obtained from the same sample, sequenced in a study of PD-L1 blockade in urothelial cancer. Time point: pretreatment peripheral blood. The assay was immunoSEQ multiplex PCR, and TCRdb's table has in-frame clones only and misses some. The data show 70,000 to 95,000 clones, with 84% seen just once and approximately 2.1% held by the top ten. This specimen consisted of PBMCs, obtained around atezolizumab (anti-PD-L1) treatment. The origin of the receptors is a man between 60 and 75 years old with urothelial cancer.

This clone has only a few counts. The J gene is TRBJ2-1, the V gene TRBV7-3; 7 nucleotides agree with TRBD2. CDR1 is SGHTA and CDR2 is FQGTGA in the germline V gene. V lost 5 bases to trimming and J lost 14 bases; unmatched junction nucleotides: 9. The CDR3 spans 12 residues. This CDR3 reads CASSLGGGAKFF. The CDR3 DNA follows: TGTGCCAGCAGCCTGGGGGGGGGAGCGAAGTTCTTC.

The genes are TRBV7-2 and TRBJ2-3, with D tentatively TRBD2 (6 bases). Germline V gene sequence: CDR1 SGHTA, CDR2 FQGNSA. CDR3 size: 12 residues. Trimming removed 4 bases from V and 9 bases from J, with 11 bases in between. The DNA for the CDR3 is TGTGCCAGCAGCTCCGGAGGGGTAACGCAGTATTTT. Translated: CASSSGGVTQYF.

The chain joins TRBV5-4 to TRBJ2-1; 9 nucleotides match TRBD2. The V segment lost 1 base and the J segment 2 bases; nucleotides outside the gene matches: 4. This CDR3 is built from 16 residues. Germline CDR1 reads SGHNT; CDR2 reads YYREEE (reference sequence). CDR3 sequence: CASSLRAGGPYNEQFF. CDR3 DNA: TGTGCCAGCAGCTTGAGAGCGGGAGGCCCCTACAATGAGCAGTTCTTC. The full variable domain, rest sourced from reference TRBV5-4 and TRBJ2-1, is ETGVTQSPTHLIKTRGQQVTLRCSSQSGHNTVSWYQQALGQGPQFIFQYYREEENGRGNFPPRFSGLQFPNYSSELNVNALELDDSALYLCASSLRAGGPYNEQFFGPGTRLTVL.

The rearrangement joins TRBV5-4 to TRBJ2-7; 13 bases map to TRBD2. The V gene end was trimmed by 4 bases and the J gene end by 6 bases; junction bases not matched to a gene: 7. Germline CDR1 and CDR2: SGHNT and YYREEE (reference sequence). CDR3 length equals 15 residues. CDR3 loop: CASSPSGLAGFEQYF. The CDR3 DNA sequence: TGTGCCAGCAGCCCTTCGGGACTAGCGGGATTCGAGCAGTACTTC.

This clone came up a few times. V gene TRBV7-3 combines with J gene TRBJ2-7; the match to TRBD2 covers 7 bases. The germline gives CDR1 SGHTA, CDR2 FQGTGA. This CDR3 is 15 amino acids long. With V trimmed by 6 bases and J by 2 bases, 10 bases remained unmatched. CDR3 DNA sequence: TGTGCCAGCAGTGCCGGACTAGGTTCTACCTACGAGCAGTACTTC. Translation gives CASSAGLGSTYEQYF.